This T cell receptor beta chain was observed in a study of lymphopenia after photon versus proton radiotherapy. The study, taken as a whole, reports: Relative stability marked proton patients; photon patients lost diversity and naive cells. After lymphocyte nadir, photon-treated repertoires showed oligoclonal expansion, especially CD8+ Temra.

Assay: immunoSEQ multiplex PCR; the TCRdb copy retains only in-frame clones and omits some. The sample has around 25,000 clones; around nine tenths are singletons. CDR3 size: 11 residues. V lost 6 bases and J lost 11; bases outside the gene matches: 6. Germline-derived CDR1 and CDR2 are ENHRY and SYGVKD. Comments on this clone: The antigen remains undetermined.

The origin of this receptor is a woman between 45 and 60 years old with cholangiocarcinoma. The sample in question was peripheral blood, obtained from a patient treated with photon-based radiotherapy. V usage is TRBV10-3 and J usage is TRBJ1-1; TRBD1 matches 7 bases. The CDR3 region has the DNA TGTGCCATCAGGGCCGGGACAGAGGCTTTCTTT. It encodes CAIRAGTEAFF.